This T cell receptor beta chain emerged from a study of T cell responses to AZD1222 COVID-19 vaccine. Profiled with immunoSEQ multiplex PCR; TCRdb holds only in-frame clones, not every one. Found here are approximately 150,000 clones, 90% of them singletons; the top ten hold roughly 6%. The length of the CDR3 is 16 residues. Germline V lookup: CDR1 LNHDA, CDR2 SQIVND (reference sequence). V was clipped by 4 bases and J by 1 base, with 14 bases between them. Concerning this clone: Its antigen is not known.

Researchers grouped second doses given at about 4 or about 12 weeks into one pool. Findings and caveats of the study: Just a handful of people given AZD1222 tested seropositive at baseline. The donor cohort was predominantly white British with a female majority, and clonal diversity may have been underestimated. Spike-wide coverage was observed for vaccine-associated CD4 TCRs, with dominant responses at 160-218 and 743-854.

This specimen consisted of peripheral blood, obtained 28 days after the second AZD1222 dose. The V call is TRBV19, the J call TRBJ1-5; tentatively, D is TRBD1 (5 bases). The TCR originated in an adult who received the AZD1222 COVID-19 vaccine. The CDR3 region is CASSTGTRGSNQPQHF. In DNA, the CDR3 is TGTGCCAGTAGTACCGGAACTCGGGGGAGCAATCAGCCCCAGCATTTT.